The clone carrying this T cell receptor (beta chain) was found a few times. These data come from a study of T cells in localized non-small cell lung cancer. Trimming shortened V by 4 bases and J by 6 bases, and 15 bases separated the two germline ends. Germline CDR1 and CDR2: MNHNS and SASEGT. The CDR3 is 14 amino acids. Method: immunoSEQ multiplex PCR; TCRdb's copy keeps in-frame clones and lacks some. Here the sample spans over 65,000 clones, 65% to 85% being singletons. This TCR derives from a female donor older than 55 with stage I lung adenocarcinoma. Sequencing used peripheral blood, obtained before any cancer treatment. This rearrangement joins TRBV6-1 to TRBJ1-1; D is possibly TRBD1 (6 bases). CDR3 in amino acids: CASSGQYRVSEAFF. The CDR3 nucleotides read TGTGCCAGCAGTGGCCAGTACAGGGTTTCTGAAGCTTTCTTT.